This T cell receptor (beta chain) is from a study of T-cell reconstitution after alpha-beta-depleted transplantation in children. The CDR3 covers 15 residues. V lost 5 bases and J lost 0, with 14 bases in between. Germline-derived CDR1 and CDR2 are MNHEY and SVGEGT. Study conclusions and caveats: The main origin of T-cell counts and diversity one year after transplant was newly produced T cells. Reports say that about two months after transplant, the alpha-beta T cells came out of several hundred graft clones that had expanded.

This sample's TCRbeta library carried unique molecular identifier barcodes. TCRdb ran MiXCR on the PCR reads and lists one entry per CDR3 protein. This sample has a few hundred thousand distinct CDR3 sequences, with roughly 13% found just once. On this clonotype: Its cognate antigen is unknown.

The sequence was obtained from a male patient younger than 18 who had a stem cell transplant for acute myeloid leukemia, so the T cells may come from the graft donor. This chain joins TRBV6-2 or TRBV6-3 and TRBJ2-7; D uncertain. The sample consisted of PBMCs, mostly from graft donor cells, taken 360 days after TCRalphabeta/CD19-depleted stem cell transplant. The chain's CDR3 is CASSPLRSLSYEQYF. The CDR3 bases are TGTGCCAGCAGTCCCCTCCGGTCCCTCTCCTACGAGCAGTACTTC.